The 21 T cell receptor beta chains below were found in one sample sequenced in a study of cytomegalovirus exposure and HLA in healthy donors. PCR primers comprised 60 Vbeta and 13 Jbeta primers. Repertoires were generated with immunoSEQ multiplex PCR, while TCRdb's copy carries only in-frame clones and drops some. The data hold about 89,000 clones, with approximately 80% observed a single time. Sequencing was carried out using PBMCs. All receptors derive from a man aged 25-45 years in good health and CMV-seronegative.

This clone has just a few counts. The gene calls are TRBV30 and TRBJ1-1; the D is unclear. V was cut by 0 bases and J by 3 bases, with 8 bases left in between. Looked up from germline, CDR1 is GTSNPN and CDR2 is SVGIG (reference sequence). The CDR3 contains 13 residues. The CDR3 nucleotides are TGTGCCTGGAGTGTAGGGAGTTACACTGAAGCTTTCTTT. Translation: CAWSVGSYTEAFF. The entire variable domain, with the rest obtained from reference TRBV30 and TRBJ1-1, is as follows: SQTIHQWPATLVQPVGSPLSLECTVEGTSNPNLYWYRQAAGRGLQLLFYSVGIGQISSEVPQNLSASRPQDRQFILSSKKLLLSDSGFYLCAWSVGSYTEAFFGQGTRLTVV.

CDR3 DNA sequence: TGTGCCAGCAGCCCACGTCCGCAGGGGGGAGATTGGGACTATGGCTACACCTTC. Translation gives CASSPRPQGGDWDYGYTF. The chain couples TRBV9 to TRBJ1-2; 7 nucleotides line up with TRBD1. Trimming at V came to 4 bases and at J to 3 bases, leaving 18 bases not matched to a gene. Germline lookup yields CDR1 SGDLS and CDR2 YYNGEE. The CDR3 runs to 18 residues.

The chain uses TRBV7-6 and TRBJ2-5, with D perhaps TRBD1 (6 bases). CDR1 is SGHVS, CDR2 FNYEAQ, per germline. Trimming cost V 5 bases and J 1 base, with 8 bases left between them. The CDR3 has 13 residues. DNA for the CDR3: TGTGCCAGCAGCCGGACAGTCCAAGAGACCCAGTACTTC. Protein product: CASSRTVQETQYF.

The V and J genes are TRBV19 and TRBJ1-2; TRBD1 matches 9 bases. V shed 4 bases, J shed 5 bases, and the junction held 5 bases outside the gene matches. From germline, CDR1 is LNHDA and CDR2 SQIVND (reference sequence). CDR3 length: 14 amino acids. The CDR3 sequence is CASSSGTGSYGYTF. The CDR3 coding sequence is TGTGCCAGTAGTAGTGGGACAGGGTCTTATGGCTACACCTTC.

This clone was counted between two and nine times. The chain couples TRBV27 to TRBJ1-1; 7 bases are a match to TRBD1. Per germline, CDR1 MNHEY and CDR2 SMNVEV (reference sequence). The CDR3 consists of 15 residues. Trimming took 3 bases from V and 1 from J; bases not matched to a gene: 5. The DNA of the CDR3 is TGTGCCAGCAGTTTTACGACAGGGTCGAACACTGAAGCTTTCTTT. Its protein is CASSFTTGSNTEAFF.

This clone was seen a handful of times. V is TRBV5-1 and J is TRBJ1-2; 10 bases match TRBD1. Germline lookup yields CDR1 SGHRS and CDR2 YFSETQ. J gave up 5 bases and V 0 bases, and 4 bases lay outside the gene matches. The CDR3 extends over 15 amino acids. The CDR3 DNA reads as TGCGCCAGCAGCTTGGCACCGGGACAGGGGTATGGCTACACCTTC. Amino acids: CASSLAPGQGYGYTF.

The genes are TRBV5-5 and TRBJ1-1; the D gene is possibly TRBD1 (5 bases). V lost 4 bases, J lost 4 bases, and 14 bases lay in between. This CDR3 is 14 amino acids long. Germline values: CDR1 SGHKS, CDR2 YYEKEE (reference sequence). The CDR3 reads CASSLQGRGTEAFF. The CDR3 coding sequence is TGTGCCAGCAGCCTGCAGGGAAGGGGCACTGAAGCTTTCTTT.

V is TRBV18 and J is TRBJ1-1; tentative D call: TRBD1 (5 bases). The germline gives CDR1 KGHSH, CDR2 LQKENI. This CDR3 has 17 residues. Deletions cut 2 bases from V and 2 bases from J, with 18 bases between. The CDR3 loop reads CASSPNFGGRGNTEAFF. The CDR3 DNA sequence: TGTGCCAGCTCACCAAATTTCGGGGGGAGGGGAAACACTGAAGCTTTCTTT.

The rearrangement joins TRBV5-6 to TRBJ2-7; 12 bases are shared with TRBD1. Losses at the gene ends were 4 bases for V and 7 bases for J; bases not matched to a gene: 9. Germline V gene data show CDR1 as SGHDT and CDR2 as YYEEEE. The CDR3 sequence is 15 residues long. CDR3 bases: TGTGCCAGCAGCGCACGGGGACAGGGGGCGCGGGAGCAGTACTTC. Its protein is CASSARGQGAREQYF.

The rearrangement uses TRBV6-5 and TRBJ1-3; possible D gene TRBD1, 5 bases. There are 16 residues in the CDR3. V lost 0 bases and J 0 bases, leaving 9 bases between the germline ends. Germline CDR1 MNHEY, CDR2 SVGAGI. The CDR3 protein is CASSYSADTSGNTIYF. The CDR3 nucleotides read TGTGCCAGCAGTTACTCGGCGGACACCTCTGGAAACACCATATATTTT.

The rearrangement joins TRBV19 to TRBJ1-5, with D maybe TRBD1 (5 bases). Germline assignment: CDR1 LNHDA and CDR2 SQIVND (reference sequence). The CDR3 runs to 13 residues. The V end was cut by 4 bases, the J end by 7 bases, with 11 bases between. CDR3 bases: TGTGCCAGTAGTAACCGCGGGGACCAGCCCCAGCATTTT. Protein sequence: CASSNRGDQPQHF.

The V and J genes are TRBV5-1 and TRBJ1-1; weak D call: TRBD1 (6 bases). Germline V CDR1 and CDR2: SGHRS, YFSETQ. Trimming stripped 1 base from V and 5 bases from J, with 15 bases between. The CDR3 is 15 residues long. The CDR3 loop is CASSLRPGVLTEAFF. DNA of the CDR3: TGCGCCAGCAGCTTGAGGCCAGGGGTTTTAACTGAAGCTTTCTTT.

This clone has only a few counts. The V and J genes are TRBV30 and TRBJ2-7, with 8 positions matching TRBD1. The germline CDR1 and CDR2 sequences are GTSNPN and SVGIG (reference sequence). After removal of 2 bases from V and 3 bases from J, the junction contained 6 bases not matched to a gene. The CDR3 contains 14 residues. CDR3 protein: CAWSPGTGFYEQYF. The CDR3 nucleotides are TGTGCCTGGAGTCCTGGGACAGGTTTCTACGAGCAGTACTTC.

The rearrangement uses TRBV7-2 and TRBJ2-4; 8 nucleotides agree with TRBD1. Germline V lookup: CDR1 SGHTA, CDR2 FQGNSA. The CDR3 length is 17 residues. The V segment lost 5 bases and the J segment 4 bases; nucleotides outside the gene matches: 13. CDR3 in amino acids: CASSELGRDRFKNIQYF. CDR3 DNA sequence: TGTGCCAGCAGCGAGCTAGGCCGGGACAGGTTTAAAAACATTCAGTACTTC.

CDR3 coding DNA: TGTGCCAGCAGGCTTCAGATGAACACTGAAGCTTTCTTT. Residues: CASRLQMNTEAFF. The chain employs TRBV6-5 and TRBJ1-1; no clear D gene. V lost 6 bases to trimming and J lost 0 bases, with 8 bases between them. The germline V gene encodes CDR1 MNHEY and CDR2 SVGAGI. This CDR3 contains 13 residues.

This clone counts as medium-sized. The chain uses TRBV11-3 and TRBJ2-7, with TRBD2 as a possible D gene (7 bases). The CDR3 has 13 amino acids. Looked up from germline, CDR1 is SGHNT and CDR2 is YENEEA. The V end was cut by 9 bases, the J end by 2 bases, with 14 bases between. The CDR3: CASLTGRAYEQYF. The CDR3 nucleotides are TGTGCCAGTCTCACAGGGAGGGCCTACGAGCAGTACTTC.

The rearrangement links TRBV5-4 to TRBJ1-2, with TRBD1 identical over 7 bases. The CDR3 extends over 15 amino acids. V trimming: 3 bases; J trimming: 5 bases; junction bases outside the gene matches: 10. Germline V CDR1 and CDR2: SGHNT, YYREEE (reference sequence). The CDR3 nucleotides are TGTGCCAGCAGCTACCCACGACAGGGAGAATATGGCTACACCTTC. Translated, it gives CASSYPRQGEYGYTF. The variable domain in full, completed from reference TRBV5-4 and TRBJ1-2, reads ETGVTQSPTHLIKTRGQQVTLRCSSQSGHNTVSWYQQALGQGPQFIFQYYREEENGRGNFPPRFSGLQFPNYSSELNVNALELDDSALYLCASSYPRQGEYGYTFGSGTRLTVV.

Details on this clone: The identical CDR3 is also encoded by other nucleotide sequences in the sample. The chain joins TRBV4-1 to TRBJ2-1; 12 bases are a match to TRBD2. The CDR3 has 14 amino acids. J gave up 7 bases and V 4 bases, and 2 bases lay outside the gene matches. Germline V gene data show CDR1 as MGHRA and CDR2 as YSYEKL. The CDR3 DNA reads TGCGCCAGCAGCCCGGGACTAGCGGGTAATGAGCAGTTCTTC. This translates into CASSPGLAGNEQFF.

The chain links TRBV30 to TRBJ1-5; TRBD1 aligns across 7 bases. With V trimmed by 4 bases and J by 9 bases, 9 bases remained unmatched. CDR1 is GTSNPN, CDR2 SVGIG, per germline (reference sequence). This CDR3 spans 13 amino acids. The CDR3 region is CAWTNRGSGPQHF. Written as DNA, the CDR3 is TGTGCCTGGACTAACAGGGGAAGTGGGCCCCAGCATTTT.

This clone was found once. The V and J genes are TRBV1 and TRBJ2-1; TRBD2 was called by the table and not checked on the DNA. TRBV1 is assigned pseudogene status. The CDR3 has 11 residues. CDR3 protein: CTSIPRLEQFF. As DNA, the CDR3 is TGCACCAGCATCCCCCGACTAGAGCAGTTCTTC.

This clone came up once. V and J are TRBV28 and TRBJ2-7, with D tentatively TRBD1 (6 bases). Trimming left V 4 bases short and J 9 bases short, with 10 bases between. CDR3 length equals 11 residues. Germline V gene data show CDR1 as MDHEN and CDR2 as SYDVKM. The CDR3 is CASSSGQRQYF. Here the CDR3 DNA reads TGTGCCAGCAGTTCCGGACAGCGGCAGTACTTC.